These 2 T cell receptor beta chains share one sample of origin, sequenced in a study of T cells expressing NK-cell markers. TCRdb re-called the 5' RACE reads, yielding one record per CDR3 amino acid sequence without DNA. This repertoire includes 550,000 to 600,000 distinct CDR3 sequences. The specimen sequenced was blood T cells: a sorted CD56 or NKG2C T cell subset, CD4+ or CD8+ T cells, or bulk PBMC T cells (not recorded which). These receptor sequences come from a young man in good health.

The chain couples TRBV11-2 to TRBJ2-1; there is no DNA to check the TCRdb D call of TRBD1. The CDR3 is 15 amino acids. In germline, CDR1 is SGHAT, CDR2 FQNNGV. The CDR3 is CASSLEGRGRNEQFF.

The rearrangement links TRBV6-5 to TRBJ1-2. This CDR3 is built from 16 residues. CDR1 and CDR2 from the germline V gene are MNHEY and SVGAGI. CDR3 amino acids: CASSFSRVDSNYGYTF.